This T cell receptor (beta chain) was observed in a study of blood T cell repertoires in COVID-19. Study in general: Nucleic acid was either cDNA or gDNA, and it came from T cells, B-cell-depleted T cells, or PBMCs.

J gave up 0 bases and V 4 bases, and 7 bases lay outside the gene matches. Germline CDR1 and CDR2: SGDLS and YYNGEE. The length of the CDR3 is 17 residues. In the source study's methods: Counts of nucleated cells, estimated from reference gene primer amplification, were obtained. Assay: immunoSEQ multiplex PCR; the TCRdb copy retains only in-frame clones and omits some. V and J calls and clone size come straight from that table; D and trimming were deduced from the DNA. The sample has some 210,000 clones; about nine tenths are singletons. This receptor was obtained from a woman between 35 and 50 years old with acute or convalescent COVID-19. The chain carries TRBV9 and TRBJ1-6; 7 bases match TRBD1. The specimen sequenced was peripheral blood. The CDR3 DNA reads TGTGCCAGCAGCTACCGGGACAGAAACTCCTATAATTCACCCCTCCACTTT. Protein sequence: CASSYRDRNSYNSPLHF. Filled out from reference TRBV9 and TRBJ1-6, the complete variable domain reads DSGVTQTPKHLITATGQRVTLRCSPRSGDLSVYWYQQSLDQGLQFLIQYYNGEERAKGNILERFSAQQFPDLHSELNLSSLELGDSALYFCASSYRDRNSYNSPLHFGNGTRLTVT.